The clone carrying this T cell receptor beta chain showed up just a few times. What it recognizes is unknown. This was the immunoSEQ version 4 assay in survey mode. The method was immunoSEQ multiplex PCR; TCRdb's version includes in-frame clones alone and lacks a portion of them. The profile shows about 40,000 clones, approximately 90% of them singletons. These data belong to a study of persistence of HIV-infected CD4 T cells. This nonspecific control used anti-CD3/anti-CD28 bead stimulation of CD4+ T cells. Responding CD4+ T cells were sorted by upregulation of both CD40 ligand and CD69. Donors had CD4+ T cell counts above 400 cells/uL and were CMV-seropositive. The CDR3 runs 13 residues. In germline, CDR1 is ENHRY, CDR2 SYGVKD. Trimming left V 8 bases short and J 5 bases short, with 15 bases between. Study-wide results and limits: TCR oligoclonality correlated with proviral oligoclonality in the same sorted populations. Antigen-responding cells were enriched for degenerate expanded CDR3beta sequences.

The chain links TRBV10-3 to TRBJ1-1; D is undetermined. This material consisted of CD4+ T cells sorted from PBMCs after 18-hour stimulation, taken from a patient who received antiretroviral therapy. The receptor was derived from an adult man with HIV who was CMV-seropositive. CDR3 sequence (DNA): TGTGCCATCGGCAGTTCTGGACGGACTGAAGCTTTCTTT. Residues: CAIGSSGRTEAFF.